This T cell receptor (beta chain) was recovered during a study of T cell changes during pregnancy in multiple sclerosis. The table came from immunoSEQ multiplex PCR; TCRdb's copy has only in-frame clones and leaves some out. Among about 22,000 clones, roughly nine tenths were seen once, and the ten largest hold 0.55% to 0.7%. Sequenced material: CD4+ T cells from peripheral blood mononuclear cells, taken in the third trimester of pregnancy. The origin of this receptor is a female donor in good health, enrolled as a control in a pregnancy study.

Written as DNA, the CDR3 is TGTGCCAGCAGCCCCCGGGCTAGCGTTTACAATGAGCAGTTCTTC. This sequence encodes CASSPRASVYNEQFF. V is TRBV7-9 and J is TRBJ2-1; D possibly corresponds to TRBD2 (6 bases). The CDR3 runs to 15 residues. Looked up from germline, CDR1 is SEHNR and CDR2 is FQNEAQ (reference sequence). V was trimmed by 5 bases and J by 4 bases, leaving 15 bases between them.